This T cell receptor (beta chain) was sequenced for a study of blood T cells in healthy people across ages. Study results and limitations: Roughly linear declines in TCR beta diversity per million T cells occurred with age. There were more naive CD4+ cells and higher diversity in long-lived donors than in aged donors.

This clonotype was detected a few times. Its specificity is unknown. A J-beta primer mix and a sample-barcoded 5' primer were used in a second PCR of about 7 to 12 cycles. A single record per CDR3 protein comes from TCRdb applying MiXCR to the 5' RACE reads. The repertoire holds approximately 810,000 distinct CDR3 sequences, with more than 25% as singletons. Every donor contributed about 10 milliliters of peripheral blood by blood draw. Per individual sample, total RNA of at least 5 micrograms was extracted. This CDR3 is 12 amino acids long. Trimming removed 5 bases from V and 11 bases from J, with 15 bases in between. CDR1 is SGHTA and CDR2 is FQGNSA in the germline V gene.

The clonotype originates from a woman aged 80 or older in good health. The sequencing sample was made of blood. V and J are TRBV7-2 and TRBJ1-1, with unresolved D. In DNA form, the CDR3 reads TGTGCCAGCAGCCCCTACACGGGAAAGGCTTTCTTT. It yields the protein CASSPYTGKAFF.